Below are 3 T cell receptor beta chains sequenced from a single sample in a study of identical twins. In TCRdb, the 5' RACE reads were re-called with MiXCR into one record per CDR3 protein. The sample comprises around 340,000 distinct CDR3 sequences, about 10% of which are singletons, and approximately 9.3% rests with the top ten. Sequencing was carried out using naive T cells sorted from blood. These receptor sequences come from a woman in her fifties or sixties in good health.

This clonotype has more than one count but fewer than ten. The V gene is TRBV20-1, the J gene TRBJ2-3; weak D call: TRBD2 (6 bases). Germline-derived CDR1 and CDR2 are DFQATT and SNEGSKA (reference sequence). Trimming shortened V by 3 bases and J by 2 bases, and 12 bases separated the two germline ends. This CDR3 region has 14 residues. The CDR3 loop is CSASPLATTDTQYF. Here the CDR3 DNA reads TGCAGTGCTAGCCCCCTAGCGACCACAGATACGCAGTATTTT.

This clonotype has ten or more counts. The rearrangement links TRBV12-3 or TRBV12-4 to TRBJ2-1; 12 bases map to TRBD2. J lost 7 bases, V lost 6 bases, and 4 bases had no gene match. This CDR3 contains 14 residues. CDR3: CASSPLAGGNEQFF. The CDR3 nucleotides are TGTGCCAGCAGCCCTCTAGCGGGAGGGAATGAGCAGTTCTTC.

The table lists this clonotype with many counts. The gene calls are TRBV4-1 and TRBJ2-5; 8 bases are a match to TRBD1. The CDR3 runs 15 residues. Germline V gene lookup returns CDR1 MGHRA and CDR2 YSYEKL. V shed 4 bases and J 4 bases; nucleotides not matched to a gene: 8. CDR3 in DNA: TGCGCCAGCAGCCTCGGGGGACAGGTACTAGAGACCCAGTACTTC. This sequence encodes CASSLGGQVLETQYF.